The source of this T cell receptor beta chain is a study of blood T cell repertoires in COVID-19. Study in general: Acute-phase and convalescent COVID-19 samples originated in the United States, Italy and Spain.

Study processing details: Counts of nucleated cells, estimated from reference gene primer amplification, were obtained. Libraries were prepared by immunoSEQ multiplex PCR; TCRdb keeps only in-frame clonotypes and omits some of them. V, J and clone size are taken as reported in that table, and D and trimming were inferred from the DNA itself. Among roughly 77,000 clones, roughly 72% were seen once, and the ten largest hold 14% to 15%. Seattle enrolled patients during active infection and tracked them longitudinally. In germline, CDR1 is MDHEN, CDR2 SYDVKM. V lost 6 bases and J lost 0, with 5 bases in between. The CDR3 consists of 13 residues.

Sequencing was done on a sample of peripheral blood. V is TRBV28 and J is TRBJ2-2; D is uncertain. The clonotype comes from a man between 60 and 75 years old with COVID-19, enrolled during active disease. Written as DNA, the CDR3 is TGTGCCAGCAGAGGAGCGAACACCGGGGAGCTGTTTTTT. It is translated as CASRGANTGELFF. The variable domain in full, with the rest retrieved from reference TRBV28 and TRBJ2-2, is DVKVTQSSRYLVKRTGEKVFLECVQDMDHENMFWYRQDPGLGLRLIYFSYDVKMKEKGDIPEGYSVSREKKERFSLILESASTNQTSMYLCASRGANTGELFFGEGSRLTVL.